The 7 T cell receptor beta chains below come from one sample, sequenced in a study of T-cell memory formation after mild COVID-19. TCRdb analysed the 5' RACE reads with MiXCR anew, one entry per CDR3 protein. The table includes approximately 300,000 distinct CDR3 sequences, approximately 20% detected once. Sequenced sample: PBMCs or a T cell subset sorted from them (not recorded which). The receptor set was obtained from a man younger than 35 who had mild COVID-19 (a few samples of this study predate the infection). Cell type and time point are not known.

The CDR3 spells CASSEAPVWEQYV. CDR3 bases: TGTGCCAGCAGTGAAGCTCCGGTCTGGGAGCAGTACGTC. The chain is built from TRBV6-1 and TRBJ2-7; D is uncertain. The CDR3 is made up of 13 amino acids. The V end lost 0 bases, the J end lost 7 bases, and 10 bases lay between the germline ends. Germline values: CDR1 MNHNS, CDR2 SASEGT.

This clonotype has just a few counts. This chain links TRBV27 with TRBJ1-6; D gene unclear. CDR3 length: 17 residues. Trimming pared 6 bases from V and 0 bases from J, leaving 15 bases between. Germline CDR1 and CDR2: MNHEY and SMNVEV (reference sequence). The CDR3 region is CASSEYLQSSYNSPLHF. The CDR3 coding sequence is TGTGCCAGCAGCGAATACTTACAGAGCTCCTATAATTCACCCCTCCACTTT.

This clonotype has more than one count but fewer than ten. CDR3 sequence: CASSPTQGSLYGYTF. The CDR3 coding sequence is TGTGCCAGCAGCCCAACGCAGGGGTCCCTCTATGGCTACACCTTC. The V gene is TRBV4-2, the J gene TRBJ1-2, with D possibly being TRBD1 (6 bases). V shed 4 bases and J shed 4 bases, with 16 bases lying between them. CDR1 is LGHNA, CDR2 YNFKEQ, per germline. CDR3 size: 15 residues.

Only a few counts were recorded for this clonotype. The rearrangement links TRBV4-3 to TRBJ1-4; 9 bases fit TRBD1. V shed 1 base, J shed 10 bases, and the junction held 7 bases outside the gene matches. In germline, CDR1 is LGHNA, CDR2 YSLEER. The CDR3 totals 15 residues. In nucleotides, the CDR3 is TGCGCCAGCAGCCAAGTCGGGGACAGGGAAGGAAAACTGTTTTTT. Translated, it gives CASSQVGDREGKLFF.

The chain couples TRBV5-6 to TRBJ1-2; TRBD1 matches at 7 bases. Germline loops: CDR1 SGHDT, CDR2 YYEEEE. The CDR3 loop spans 15 amino acids. The V segment lost 4 bases and the J segment 0 bases; nucleotides outside the gene matches: 6. The CDR3 loop is CASSRGQPTNYGYTF. The CDR3 region has the DNA TGTGCCAGCAGCCGGGGACAGCCTACTAACTATGGCTACACCTTC.

The genes are TRBV6-5 and TRBJ1-3; perhaps TRBD1 as D (6 bases). Germline V gene lookup returns CDR1 MNHEY and CDR2 SVGAGI. V lost 9 bases and J lost 1, with 10 bases in between. CDR3 length: 13 amino acids. The DNA for the CDR3 is TGTGCCAGTGGACAGAGATCTGGAAACACCATATATTTT. This gives the protein CASGQRSGNTIYF.

This rearrangement joins TRBV2 to TRBJ1-2; tentative D call: TRBD1 (6 bases). From germline, CDR1 is SNHLY and CDR2 FYNNEI. Trimming shortened V by 6 bases and J by 10 bases, and 12 bases separated the two germline ends. The CDR3 runs to 11 residues. CDR3 nucleotide sequence: TGTGCCAGCAGGGAGGGGGACGCCTACACCTTC. It codes for CASREGDAYTF.